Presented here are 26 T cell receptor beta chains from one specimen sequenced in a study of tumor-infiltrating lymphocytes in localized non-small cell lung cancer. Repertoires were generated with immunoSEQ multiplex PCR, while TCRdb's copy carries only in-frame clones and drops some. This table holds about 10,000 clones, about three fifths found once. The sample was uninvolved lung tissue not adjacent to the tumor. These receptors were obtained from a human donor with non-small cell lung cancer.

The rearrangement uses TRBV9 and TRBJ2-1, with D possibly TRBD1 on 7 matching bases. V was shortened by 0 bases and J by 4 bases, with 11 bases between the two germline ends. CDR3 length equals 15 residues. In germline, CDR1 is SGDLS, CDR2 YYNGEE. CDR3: CASSVAGDRYNEQFF. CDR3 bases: TGTGCCAGCAGCGTAGCGGGGGACAGATACAATGAGCAGTTCTTC. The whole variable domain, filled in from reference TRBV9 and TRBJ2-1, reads DSGVTQTPKHLITATGQRVTLRCSPRSGDLSVYWYQQSLDQGLQFLIQYYNGEERAKGNILERFSAQQFPDLHSELNLSSLELGDSALYFCASSVAGDRYNEQFFGPGTRLTVL.

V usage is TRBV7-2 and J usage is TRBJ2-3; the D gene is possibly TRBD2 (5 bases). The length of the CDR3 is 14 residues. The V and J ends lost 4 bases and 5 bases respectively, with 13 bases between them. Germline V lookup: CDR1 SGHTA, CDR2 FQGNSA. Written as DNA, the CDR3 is TGTGCCAGCAGCTCGCGGCGGCGGGTAGATACGCAGTATTTT. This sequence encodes CASSSRRRVDTQYF.

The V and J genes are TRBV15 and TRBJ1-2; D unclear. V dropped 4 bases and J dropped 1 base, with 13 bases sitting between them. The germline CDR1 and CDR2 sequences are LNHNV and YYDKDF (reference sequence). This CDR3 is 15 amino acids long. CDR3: CATSNLRGDNYGYTF. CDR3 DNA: TGTGCCACCAGCAACTTACGGGGAGATAACTATGGCTACACCTTC.

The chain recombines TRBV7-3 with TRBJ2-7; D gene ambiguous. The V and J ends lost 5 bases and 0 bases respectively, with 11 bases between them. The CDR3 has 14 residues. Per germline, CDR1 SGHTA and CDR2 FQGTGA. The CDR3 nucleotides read TGTGCCAGCAGCCGGACGGCCAGCTCCTACGAGCAGTACTTC. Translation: CASSRTASSYEQYF.

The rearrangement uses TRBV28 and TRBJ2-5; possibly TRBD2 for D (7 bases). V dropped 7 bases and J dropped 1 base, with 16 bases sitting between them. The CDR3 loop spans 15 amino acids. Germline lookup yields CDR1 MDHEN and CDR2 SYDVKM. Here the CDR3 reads CASNRGGSGQETQYF. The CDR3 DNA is TGTGCCAGCAATAGGGGGGGTTCGGGCCAAGAGACCCAGTACTTC.

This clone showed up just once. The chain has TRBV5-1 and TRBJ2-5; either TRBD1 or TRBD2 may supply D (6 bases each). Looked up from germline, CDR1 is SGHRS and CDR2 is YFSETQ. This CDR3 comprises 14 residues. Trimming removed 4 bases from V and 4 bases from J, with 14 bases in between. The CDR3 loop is CASSEVGGRETQYF. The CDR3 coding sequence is TGCGCCAGCAGCGAGGTAGGGGGGAGAGAGACCCAGTACTTC.

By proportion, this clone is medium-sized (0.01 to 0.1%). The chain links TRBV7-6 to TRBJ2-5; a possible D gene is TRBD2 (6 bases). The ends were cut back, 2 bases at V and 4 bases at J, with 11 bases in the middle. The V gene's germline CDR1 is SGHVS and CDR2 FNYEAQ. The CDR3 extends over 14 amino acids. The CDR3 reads CASSLRAGGETQYF. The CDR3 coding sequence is TGTGCCAGCAGCTTAAGGGCCGGGGGAGAGACCCAGTACTTC.

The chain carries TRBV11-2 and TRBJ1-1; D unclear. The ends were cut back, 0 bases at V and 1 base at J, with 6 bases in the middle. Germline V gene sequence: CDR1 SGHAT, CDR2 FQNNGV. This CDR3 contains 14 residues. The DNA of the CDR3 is TGTGCCAGCAGCTTAGAACGACAGAACACTGAAGCTTTCTTT. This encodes CASSLERQNTEAFF.

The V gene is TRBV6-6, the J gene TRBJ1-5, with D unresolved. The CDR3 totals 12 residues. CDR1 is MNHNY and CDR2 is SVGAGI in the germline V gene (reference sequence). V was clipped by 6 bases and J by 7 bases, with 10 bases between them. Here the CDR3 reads CASSGWQQPQHF. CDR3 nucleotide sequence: TGTGCCAGCAGCGGGTGGCAGCAGCCCCAGCATTTT.

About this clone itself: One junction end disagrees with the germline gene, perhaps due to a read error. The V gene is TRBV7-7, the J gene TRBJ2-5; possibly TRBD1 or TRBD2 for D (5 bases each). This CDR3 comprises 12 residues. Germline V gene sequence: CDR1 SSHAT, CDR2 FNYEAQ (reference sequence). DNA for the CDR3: TGTGCTAGCAGCCCGGGACGAGAGACCCAGTACTTC. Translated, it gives CASSPGRETQYF.

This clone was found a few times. CDR3 residues: CASSYIGDGNNEQFF. DNA of the CDR3: TGTGCCAGCAGCTACATTGGGGACGGGAACAATGAGCAGTTCTTC. The genes are TRBV13 and TRBJ2-1; D could derive from TRBD1 or TRBD2 (5 bases each). Germline V gives CDR1 PRHDT, CDR2 FYEKMQ (reference sequence). The length of the CDR3 is 15 residues. Trimming shortened V by 4 bases and J by 5 bases, and 15 bases separated the two germline ends.

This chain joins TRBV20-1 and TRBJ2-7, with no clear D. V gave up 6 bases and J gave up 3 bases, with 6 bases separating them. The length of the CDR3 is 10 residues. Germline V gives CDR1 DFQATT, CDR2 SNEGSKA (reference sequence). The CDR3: CSANGYEQYF. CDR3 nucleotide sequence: TGCAGTGCCAACGGCTACGAGCAGTACTTC.

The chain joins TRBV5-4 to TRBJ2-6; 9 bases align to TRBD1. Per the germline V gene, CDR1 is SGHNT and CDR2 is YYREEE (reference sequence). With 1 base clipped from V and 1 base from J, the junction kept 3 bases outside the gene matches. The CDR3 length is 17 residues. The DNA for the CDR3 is TGTGCCAGCAGCTTGACAGGGGGCTTTTCTGGGGCCAACGTCCTGACTTTC. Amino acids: CASSLTGGFSGANVLTF.

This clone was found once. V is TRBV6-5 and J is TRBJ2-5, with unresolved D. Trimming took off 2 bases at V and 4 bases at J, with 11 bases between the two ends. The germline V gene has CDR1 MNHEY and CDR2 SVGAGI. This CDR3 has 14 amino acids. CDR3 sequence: CASSYLGIRETQYF. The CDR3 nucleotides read TGTGCCAGCAGTTACCTTGGGATCCGAGAGACCCAGTACTTC.

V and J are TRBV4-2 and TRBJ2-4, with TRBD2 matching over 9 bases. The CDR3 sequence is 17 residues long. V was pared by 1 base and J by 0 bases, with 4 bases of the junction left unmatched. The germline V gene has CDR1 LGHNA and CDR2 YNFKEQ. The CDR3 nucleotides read TGTGCCAGCAGCCAAGGGTCTAGCGGGGTAGCCAAAAACATTCAGTACTTC. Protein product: CASSQGSSGVAKNIQYF.

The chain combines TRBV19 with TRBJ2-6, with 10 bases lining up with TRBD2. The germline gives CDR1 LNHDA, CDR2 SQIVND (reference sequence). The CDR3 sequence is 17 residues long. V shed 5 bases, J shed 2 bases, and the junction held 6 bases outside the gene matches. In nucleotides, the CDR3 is TGTGCCAGTAGTTCCAGCCTAGCGGGGGCTGGGGCCAACGTCCTGACTTTC. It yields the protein CASSSSLAGAGANVLTF.

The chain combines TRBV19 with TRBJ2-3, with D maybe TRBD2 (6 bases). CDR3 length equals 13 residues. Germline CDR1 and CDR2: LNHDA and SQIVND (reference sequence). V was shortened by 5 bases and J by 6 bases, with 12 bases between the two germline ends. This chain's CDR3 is CASSRDFGDTQYF. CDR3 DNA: TGTGCCAGTAGTCGGGACTTTGGGGATACGCAGTATTTT.

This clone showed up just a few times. DNA of the CDR3: TGTGCCAGCAGCCGAAATGGACAGGGCTACGAGCAGTACTTC. Its translation: CASSRNGQGYEQYF. The rearrangement joins TRBV7-6 to TRBJ2-7; 8 bases fit TRBD1. The V segment lost 5 bases and the J segment 3 bases; nucleotides outside the gene matches: 6. CDR3 size: 14 residues. Germline-derived CDR1 and CDR2 are SGHVS and FNYEAQ.

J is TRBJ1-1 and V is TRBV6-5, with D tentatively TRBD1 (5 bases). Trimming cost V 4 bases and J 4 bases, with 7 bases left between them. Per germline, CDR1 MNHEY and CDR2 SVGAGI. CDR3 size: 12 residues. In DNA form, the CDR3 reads TGTGCCAGCAGTTTTGGGACCACTGAAGCTTTCTTT. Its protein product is CASSFGTTEAFF.

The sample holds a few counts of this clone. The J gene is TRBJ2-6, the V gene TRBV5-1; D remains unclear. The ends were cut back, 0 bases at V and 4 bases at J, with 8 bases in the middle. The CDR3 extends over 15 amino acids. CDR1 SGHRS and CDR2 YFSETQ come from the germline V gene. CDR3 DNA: TGCGCCAGCAGCTTGGGTCCGAGGGGGGCCAACGTCCTGACTTTC. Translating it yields CASSLGPRGANVLTF. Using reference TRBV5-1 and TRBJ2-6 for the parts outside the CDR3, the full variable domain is KAGVTQTPRYLIKTRGQQVTLSCSPISGHRSVSWYQQTPGQGLQFLFEYFSETQRNKGNFPGRFSGRQFSNSRSEMNVSTLELGDSALYLCASSLGPRGANVLTFGAGSRLTVL.

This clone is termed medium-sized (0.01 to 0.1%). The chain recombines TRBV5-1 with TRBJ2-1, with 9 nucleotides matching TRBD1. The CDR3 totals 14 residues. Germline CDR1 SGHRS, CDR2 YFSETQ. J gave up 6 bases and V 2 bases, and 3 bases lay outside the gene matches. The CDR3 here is CASSLEQGANEQFF. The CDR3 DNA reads TGCGCCAGCAGCTTAGAACAGGGGGCCAATGAGCAGTTCTTC. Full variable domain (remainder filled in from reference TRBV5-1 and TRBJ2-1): KAGVTQTPRYLIKTRGQQVTLSCSPISGHRSVSWYQQTPGQGLQFLFEYFSETQRNKGNFPGRFSGRQFSNSRSEMNVSTLELGDSALYLCASSLEQGANEQFFGPGTRLTVL.

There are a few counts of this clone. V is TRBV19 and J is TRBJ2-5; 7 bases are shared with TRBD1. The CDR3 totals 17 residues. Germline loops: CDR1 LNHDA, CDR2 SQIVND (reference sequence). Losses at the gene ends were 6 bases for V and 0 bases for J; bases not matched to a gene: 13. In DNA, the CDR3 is TGTGCCAGTAGCCGAAGGTCAGACAGGGAGTACCAAGAGACCCAGTACTTC. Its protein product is CASSRRSDREYQETQYF.

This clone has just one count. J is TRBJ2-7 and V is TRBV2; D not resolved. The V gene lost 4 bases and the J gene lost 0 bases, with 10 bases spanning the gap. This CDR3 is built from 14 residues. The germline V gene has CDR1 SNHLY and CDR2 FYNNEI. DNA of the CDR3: TGTGCCAGCAGTGCGGACCGAAGCTCCTACGAGCAGTACTTC. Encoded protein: CASSADRSSYEQYF.

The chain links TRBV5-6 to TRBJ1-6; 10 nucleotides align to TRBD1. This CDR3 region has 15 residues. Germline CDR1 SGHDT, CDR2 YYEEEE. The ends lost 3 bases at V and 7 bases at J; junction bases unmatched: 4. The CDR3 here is CASSWGQGRNSPLHF. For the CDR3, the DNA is TGTGCCAGCAGCTGGGGACAGGGGAGGAATTCACCCCTCCACTTT.

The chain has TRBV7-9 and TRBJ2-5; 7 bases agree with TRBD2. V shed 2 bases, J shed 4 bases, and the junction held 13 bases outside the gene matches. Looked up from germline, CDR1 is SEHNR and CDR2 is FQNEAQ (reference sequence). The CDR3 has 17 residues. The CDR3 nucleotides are TGTGCCAGCAGCTTATCGGGACGCGGGGGAAATAGAGAGACCCAGTACTTC. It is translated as CASSLSGRGGNRETQYF.

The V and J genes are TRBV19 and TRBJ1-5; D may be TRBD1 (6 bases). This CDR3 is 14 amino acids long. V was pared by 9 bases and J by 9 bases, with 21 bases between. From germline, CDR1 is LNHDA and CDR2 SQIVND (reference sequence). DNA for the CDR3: TGTGCCAGCAGCTTAGGGGACACTCATGGGCCCCAGCATTTT. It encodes CASSLGDTHGPQHF.